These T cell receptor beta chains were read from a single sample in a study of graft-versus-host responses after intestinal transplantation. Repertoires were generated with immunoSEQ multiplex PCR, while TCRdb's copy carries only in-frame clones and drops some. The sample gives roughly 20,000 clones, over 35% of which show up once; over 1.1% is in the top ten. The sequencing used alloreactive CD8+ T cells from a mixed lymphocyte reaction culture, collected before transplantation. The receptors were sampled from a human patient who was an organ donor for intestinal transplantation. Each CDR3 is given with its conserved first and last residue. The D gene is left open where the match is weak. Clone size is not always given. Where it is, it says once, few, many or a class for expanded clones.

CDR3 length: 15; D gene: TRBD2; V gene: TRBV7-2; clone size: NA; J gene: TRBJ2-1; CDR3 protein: CASSVGLAGPNEQFF; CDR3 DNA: TGTGCCAGCAGCGTAGGACTAGCGGGACCCAATGAGCAGTTCTTC
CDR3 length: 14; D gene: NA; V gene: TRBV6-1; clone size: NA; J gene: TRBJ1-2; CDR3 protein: CASSELRVSYGYTF; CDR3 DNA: TGTGCCAGCAGTGAATTGAGGGTTTCCTATGGCTACACCTTC
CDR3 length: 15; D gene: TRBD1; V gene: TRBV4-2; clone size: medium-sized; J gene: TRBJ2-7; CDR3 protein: CASSRIGQGDYEQYF; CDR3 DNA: TGTGCCAGCAGCCGAATCGGACAGGGGGACTACGAGCAGTACTTC
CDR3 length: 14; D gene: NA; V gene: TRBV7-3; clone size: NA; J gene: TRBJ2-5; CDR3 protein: CASSLYGSPETQYF; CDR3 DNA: TGTGCCAGCAGCTTGTATGGCTCCCCGGAGACCCAGTACTTC
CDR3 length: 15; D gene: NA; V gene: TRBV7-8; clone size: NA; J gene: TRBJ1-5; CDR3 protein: CASSSAPNRDQPQHF; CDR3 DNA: TGTGCCAGCAGCTCCGCACCGAACAGGGATCAGCCCCAGCATTTT
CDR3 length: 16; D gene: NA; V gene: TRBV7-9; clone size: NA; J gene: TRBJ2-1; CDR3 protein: CASSPTAGPSYNEQFF; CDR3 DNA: TGTGCCAGCAGCCCGACGGCGGGTCCTTCCTACAATGAGCAGTTCTTC
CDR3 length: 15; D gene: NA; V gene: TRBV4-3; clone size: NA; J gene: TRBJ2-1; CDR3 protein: CASSQAQAGPDEQFF; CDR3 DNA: TGCGCCAGCAGCCAAGCACAGGCGGGGCCGGATGAGCAGTTCTTC
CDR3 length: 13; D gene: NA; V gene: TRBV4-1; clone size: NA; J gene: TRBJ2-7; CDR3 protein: CASSHETGREQYF; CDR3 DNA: TGCGCCAGCAGCCACGAGACTGGGCGCGAGCAGTACTTC
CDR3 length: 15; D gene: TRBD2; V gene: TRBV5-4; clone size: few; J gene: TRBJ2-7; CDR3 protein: CASSLGLAEEDEQYF; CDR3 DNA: TGTGCCAGCAGCTTGGGACTAGCGGAGGAGGACGAGCAGTACTTC
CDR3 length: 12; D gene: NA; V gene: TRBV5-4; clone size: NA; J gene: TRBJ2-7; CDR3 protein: CASSLGAYEQYF; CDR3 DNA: TGTGCCAGCAGCTTGGGGGCCTACGAGCAGTACTTC
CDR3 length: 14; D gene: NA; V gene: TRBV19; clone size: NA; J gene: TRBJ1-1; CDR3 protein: CASSITWGDTEAFF; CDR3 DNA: TGTGCCAGTAGTATAACGTGGGGGGACACTGAAGCTTTCTTT
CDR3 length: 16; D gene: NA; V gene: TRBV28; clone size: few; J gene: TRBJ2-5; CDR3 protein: CASSLQALRTSETQYF; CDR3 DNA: TGTGCCAGCAGTTTACAAGCACTCCGAACATCAGAGACCCAGTACTTC
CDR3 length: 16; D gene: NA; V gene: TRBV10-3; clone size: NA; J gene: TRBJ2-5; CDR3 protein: CATVSVMGDLQETQYF; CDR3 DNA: TGTGCCACCGTGTCCGTAATGGGGGATTTACAAGAGACCCAATACTTC
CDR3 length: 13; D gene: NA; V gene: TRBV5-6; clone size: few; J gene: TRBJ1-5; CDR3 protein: CASSLAGGQPQHF; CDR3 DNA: TGTGCCAGCAGCTTGGCCGGGGGTCAGCCCCAGCATTTT
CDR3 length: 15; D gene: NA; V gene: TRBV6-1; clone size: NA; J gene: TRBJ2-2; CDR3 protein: CASNRRGWNTGELFF; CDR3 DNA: TGTGCCAGCAATCGCAGGGGTTGGAACACCGGGGAGCTGTTTTTT
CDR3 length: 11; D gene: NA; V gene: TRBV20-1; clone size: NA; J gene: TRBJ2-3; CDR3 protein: CSARITDTQYF; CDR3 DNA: TGCAGTGCTAGAATCACAGATACGCAGTATTTT
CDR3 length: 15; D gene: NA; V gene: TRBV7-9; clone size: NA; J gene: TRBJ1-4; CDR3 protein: CASSLYSATNEKLFF; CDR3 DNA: TGTGCCAGCAGCCTCTACAGTGCAACTAATGAAAAACTGTTTTTT
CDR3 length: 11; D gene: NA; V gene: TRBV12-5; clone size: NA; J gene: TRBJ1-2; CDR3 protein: CASGPSGGYTF; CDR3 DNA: TGTGCTAGTGGCCCCTCGGGGGGCTACACCTTC
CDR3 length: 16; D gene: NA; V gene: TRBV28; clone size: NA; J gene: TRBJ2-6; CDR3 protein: CASSGKGISGANVLTF; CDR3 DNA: TGTGCCAGCAGTGGGAAGGGTATCTCTGGGGCCAACGTCCTGACTTTC
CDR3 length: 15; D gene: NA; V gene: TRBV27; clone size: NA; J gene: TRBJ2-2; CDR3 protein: CASSLLGWGTGELFF; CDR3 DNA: TGTGCCAGCAGTTTATTGGGTTGGGGTACCGGGGAGCTGTTTTTT
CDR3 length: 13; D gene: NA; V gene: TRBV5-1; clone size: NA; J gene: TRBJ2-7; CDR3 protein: CASSLTEGLEQYF; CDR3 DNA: TGCGCCAGCAGCTTAACCGAAGGCCTCGAGCAGTACTTC
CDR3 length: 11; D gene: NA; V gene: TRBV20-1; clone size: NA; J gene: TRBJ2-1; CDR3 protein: CSASNGVEQFF; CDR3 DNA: TGCAGTGCTAGTAACGGGGTTGAGCAGTTCTTC
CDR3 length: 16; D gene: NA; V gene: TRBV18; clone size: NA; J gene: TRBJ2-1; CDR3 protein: CASSPPGLGAENEQFF; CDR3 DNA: TGTGCCAGCTCACCTCCGGGTCTGGGGGCGGAAAATGAGCAGTTCTTC
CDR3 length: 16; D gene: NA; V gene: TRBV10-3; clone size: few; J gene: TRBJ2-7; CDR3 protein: CAISEFVQGSPYEQYF; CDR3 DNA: TGTGCCATCAGTGAGTTTGTGCAGGGCTCACCCTACGAGCAGTACTTC
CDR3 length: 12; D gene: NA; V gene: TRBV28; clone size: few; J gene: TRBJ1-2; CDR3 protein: CASSPGYHGYTF; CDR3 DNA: TGTGCCAGCAGCCCAGGGTATCACGGCTACACCTTC
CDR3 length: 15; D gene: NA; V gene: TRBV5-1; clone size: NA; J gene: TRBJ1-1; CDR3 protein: CASSLVGGLNTEAFF; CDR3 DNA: TGCGCCAGCAGCTTGGTGGGAGGGTTGAACACTGAAGCTTTCTTT
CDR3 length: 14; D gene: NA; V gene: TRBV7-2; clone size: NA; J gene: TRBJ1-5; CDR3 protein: CASRDWGANQPQHF; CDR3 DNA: TGTGCCAGCAGGGATTGGGGGGCTAATCAGCCCCAGCATTTT
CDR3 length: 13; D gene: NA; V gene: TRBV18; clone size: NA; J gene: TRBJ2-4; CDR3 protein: CASSPGAKNIQYF; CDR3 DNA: TGTGCCAGCTCACCAGGGGCCAAAAACATTCAGTACTTC
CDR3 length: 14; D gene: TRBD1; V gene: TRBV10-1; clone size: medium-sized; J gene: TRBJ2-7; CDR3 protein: CASSETTGSHEQYF; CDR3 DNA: TGCGCCAGCAGTGAGACGACAGGGTCCCACGAGCAGTACTTC
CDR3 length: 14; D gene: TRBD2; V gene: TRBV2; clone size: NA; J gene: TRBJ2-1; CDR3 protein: CASSALAGGWEQFF; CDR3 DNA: TGTGCCAGCAGTGCACTAGCGGGAGGGTGGGAGCAGTTCTTC
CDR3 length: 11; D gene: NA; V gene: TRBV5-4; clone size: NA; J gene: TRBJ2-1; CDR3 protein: CASSFGAEQFF; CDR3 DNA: TGTGCCAGCAGCTTCGGCGCTGAGCAGTTCTTC
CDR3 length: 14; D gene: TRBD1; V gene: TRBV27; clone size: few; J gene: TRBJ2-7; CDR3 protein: CASSFGTGSIEQYF; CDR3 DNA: TGTGCCAGCAGTTTCGGGACAGGGTCCATCGAGCAGTACTTC
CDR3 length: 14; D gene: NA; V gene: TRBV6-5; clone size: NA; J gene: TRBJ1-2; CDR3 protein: CASSEVATVYGYTF; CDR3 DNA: TGTGCCAGCAGTGAAGTCGCGACTGTTTATGGCTACACCTTC